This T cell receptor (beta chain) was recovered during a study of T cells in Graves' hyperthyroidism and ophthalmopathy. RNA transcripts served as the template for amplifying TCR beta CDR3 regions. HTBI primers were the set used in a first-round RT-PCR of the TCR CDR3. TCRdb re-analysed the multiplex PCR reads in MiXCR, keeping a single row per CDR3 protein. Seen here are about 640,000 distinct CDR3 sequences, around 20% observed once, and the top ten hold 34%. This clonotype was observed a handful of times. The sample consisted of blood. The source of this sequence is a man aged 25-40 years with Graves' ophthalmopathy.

The CDR3 sequence is CASSSRDTSHYGYTF. The CDR3 bases are TGTGCCAGCAGCTCCCGTGACACGTCCCACTATGGCTACACCTTC. This chain joins TRBV7-8 and TRBJ1-2; D unclear. V shed 4 bases and J shed 3 bases, with 15 bases lying between them. This CDR3 is 15 amino acids long. The germline V gene has CDR1 SGHVS and CDR2 FQNEAQ.